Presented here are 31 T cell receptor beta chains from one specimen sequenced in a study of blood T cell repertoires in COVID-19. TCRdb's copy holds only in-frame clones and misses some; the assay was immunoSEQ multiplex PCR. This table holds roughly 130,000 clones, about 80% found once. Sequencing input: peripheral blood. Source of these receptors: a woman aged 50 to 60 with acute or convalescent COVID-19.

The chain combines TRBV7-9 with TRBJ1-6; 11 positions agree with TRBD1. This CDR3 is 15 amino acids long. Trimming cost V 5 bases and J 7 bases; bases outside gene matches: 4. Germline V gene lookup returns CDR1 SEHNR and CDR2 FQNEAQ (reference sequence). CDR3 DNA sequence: TGTGCCAGCAGCCCCGGGACAGGGGGGAATTCACCCCTCCACTTT. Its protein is CASSPGTGGNSPLHF.

DNA of the CDR3: TGTGCCAGCAGTGATGTCAGGACAGGGCTATCTGGAAACACCATATATTTT. Translation gives CASSDVRTGLSGNTIYF. This rearrangement joins TRBV2 to TRBJ1-3, with 8 positions matching TRBD1. Losses at the gene ends were 3 bases for V and 1 base for J; bases not matched to a gene: 8. Germline CDR1 SNHLY, CDR2 FYNNEI. The CDR3 contains 17 residues.

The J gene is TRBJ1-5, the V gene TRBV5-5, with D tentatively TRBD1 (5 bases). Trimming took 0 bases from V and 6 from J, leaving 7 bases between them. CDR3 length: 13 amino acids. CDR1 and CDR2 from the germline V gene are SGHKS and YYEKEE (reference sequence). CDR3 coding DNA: TGTGCCAGCAGCTTGGTAGGGGCTCAGCCCCAGCATTTT. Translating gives CASSLVGAQPQHF.

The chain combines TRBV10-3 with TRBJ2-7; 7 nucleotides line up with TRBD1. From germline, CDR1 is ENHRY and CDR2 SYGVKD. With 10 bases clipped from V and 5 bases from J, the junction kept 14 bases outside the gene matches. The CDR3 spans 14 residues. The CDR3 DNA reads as TGTGCCACCGCTAACTTGAGGGACAGCGACGAGCAGTACTTC. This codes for CATANLRDSDEQYF.

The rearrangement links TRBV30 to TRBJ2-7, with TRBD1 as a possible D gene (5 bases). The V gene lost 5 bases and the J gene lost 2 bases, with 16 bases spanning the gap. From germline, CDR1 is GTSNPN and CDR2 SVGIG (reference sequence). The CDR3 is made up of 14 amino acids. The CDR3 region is CAWSAGLTTYEQYF. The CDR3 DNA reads TGTGCCTGGTCCGCAGGGCTTACAACCTACGAGCAGTACTTC.

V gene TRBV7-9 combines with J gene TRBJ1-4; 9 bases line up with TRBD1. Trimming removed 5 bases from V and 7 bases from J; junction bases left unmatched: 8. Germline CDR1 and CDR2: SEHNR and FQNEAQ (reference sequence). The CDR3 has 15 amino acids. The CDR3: CASSPSGTGTEKLFF. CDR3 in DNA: TGTGCCAGCAGCCCTTCCGGGACAGGGACTGAAAAACTGTTTTTT.

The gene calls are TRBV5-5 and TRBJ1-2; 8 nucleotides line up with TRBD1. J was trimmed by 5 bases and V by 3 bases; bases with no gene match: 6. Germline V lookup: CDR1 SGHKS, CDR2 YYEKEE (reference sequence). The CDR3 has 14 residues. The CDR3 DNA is TGTGCCAGCAGCTGGGGGGACAGGAGATATGGCTACACCTTC. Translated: CASSWGDRRYGYTF.

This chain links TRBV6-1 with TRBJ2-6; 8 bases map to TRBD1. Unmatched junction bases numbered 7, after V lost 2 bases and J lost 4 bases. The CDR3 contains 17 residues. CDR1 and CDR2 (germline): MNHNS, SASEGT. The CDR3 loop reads CASSEFGRGPGANVLTF. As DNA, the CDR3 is TGTGCCAGCAGTGAATTCGGCAGGGGGCCCGGGGCCAACGTCCTGACTTTC.

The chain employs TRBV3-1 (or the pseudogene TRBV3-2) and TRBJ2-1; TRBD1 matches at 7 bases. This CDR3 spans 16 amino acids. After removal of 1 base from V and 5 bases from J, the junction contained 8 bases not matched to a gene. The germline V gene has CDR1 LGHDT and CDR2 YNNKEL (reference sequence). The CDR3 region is CASSQGAGTVDNEQFF. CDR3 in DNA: TGTGCCAGCAGCCAAGGAGCCGGGACAGTAGACAATGAGCAGTTCTTC.

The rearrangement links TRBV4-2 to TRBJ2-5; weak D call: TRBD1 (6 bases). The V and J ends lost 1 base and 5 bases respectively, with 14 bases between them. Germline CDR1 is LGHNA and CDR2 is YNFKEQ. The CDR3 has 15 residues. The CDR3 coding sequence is TGTGCCAGCAGCCAAGCGGGACAAGATGGGGAGACCCAGTACTTC. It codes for CASSQAGQDGETQYF.

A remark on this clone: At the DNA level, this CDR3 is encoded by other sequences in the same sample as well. DNA for the CDR3: TGTGCCAGCAGGACTAGCGGGGGCACAGATACGCAGTATTTT. Translated, it gives CASRTSGGTDTQYF. The chain recombines TRBV6-5 with TRBJ2-3; 11 bases match TRBD2. Germline CDR1 MNHEY, CDR2 SVGAGI. The CDR3 consists of 14 residues. V lost 6 bases to trimming and J lost 1 base; unmatched junction nucleotides: 0.

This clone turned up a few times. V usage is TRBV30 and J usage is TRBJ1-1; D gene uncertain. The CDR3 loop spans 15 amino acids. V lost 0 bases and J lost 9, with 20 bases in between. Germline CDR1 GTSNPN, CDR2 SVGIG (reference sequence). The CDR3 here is CAWSVTLVNSKKAFF. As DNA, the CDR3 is TGTGCCTGGAGTGTCACTCTGGTGAACAGCAAAAAAGCTTTCTTT.

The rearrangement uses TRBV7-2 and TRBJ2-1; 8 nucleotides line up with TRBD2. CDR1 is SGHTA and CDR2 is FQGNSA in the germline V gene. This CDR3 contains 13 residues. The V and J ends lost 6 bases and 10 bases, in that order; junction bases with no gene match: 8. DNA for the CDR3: TGTGCCAGCAGACTTGCTAGCGGGCTAGAGCAGTTCTTC. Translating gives CASRLASGLEQFF.

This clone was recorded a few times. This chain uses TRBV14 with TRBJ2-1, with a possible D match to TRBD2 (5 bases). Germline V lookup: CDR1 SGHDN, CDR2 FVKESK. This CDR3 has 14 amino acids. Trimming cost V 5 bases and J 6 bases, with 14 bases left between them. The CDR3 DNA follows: TGTGCCAGCAGCACCCGACAAGGAGGCAATGAGCAGTTCTTC. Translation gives CASSTRQGGNEQFF.

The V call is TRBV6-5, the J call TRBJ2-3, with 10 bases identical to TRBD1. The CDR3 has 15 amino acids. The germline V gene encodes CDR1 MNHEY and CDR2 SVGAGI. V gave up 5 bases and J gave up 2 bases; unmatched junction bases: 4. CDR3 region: CASSRGQGSTDTQYF. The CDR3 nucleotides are TGTGCCAGCAGTCGGGGACAGGGGTCCACAGATACGCAGTATTTT.

CDR3 bases: TGTGCCATCAGTGATCAAACAGGGGGATCTAATGAAAAACTGTTTTTT. Translated, it gives CAISDQTGGSNEKLFF. This sequence joins TRBV10-3 and TRBJ1-4; 8 nucleotides agree with TRBD1. There are 16 residues in the CDR3. The V gene end was trimmed by 3 bases and the J gene end by 3 bases; junction bases not matched to a gene: 6. CDR1 is ENHRY and CDR2 is SYGVKD in the germline V gene.

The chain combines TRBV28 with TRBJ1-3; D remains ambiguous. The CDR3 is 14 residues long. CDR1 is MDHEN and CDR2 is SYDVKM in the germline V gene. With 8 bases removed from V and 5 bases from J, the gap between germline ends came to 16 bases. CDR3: CASVPATGRNTIYF. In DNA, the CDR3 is TGTGCCAGCGTCCCCGCGACGGGGAGAAACACCATATATTTT.

CDR3: CASSIFAGGSSGNTIYF. For the CDR3, the DNA is TGTGCCAGTAGTATTTTCGCAGGTGGGAGCTCTGGAAACACCATATATTTT. The chain combines TRBV19 with TRBJ1-3, with unresolved D. This CDR3 is 17 amino acids long. Germline assignment: CDR1 LNHDA and CDR2 SQIVND (reference sequence). Trimming left V 3 bases short and J 0 bases short, with 15 bases between.

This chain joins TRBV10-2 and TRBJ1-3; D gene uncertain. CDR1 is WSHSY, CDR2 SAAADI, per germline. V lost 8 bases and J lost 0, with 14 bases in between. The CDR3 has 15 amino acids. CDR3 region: CASGPVPFSGNTIYF. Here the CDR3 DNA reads TGCGCCAGCGGTCCAGTCCCCTTCTCTGGAAACACCATATATTTT.

CDR3 loop: CASNFQGVTEAFF. CDR3 coding DNA: TGTGCCAGTAATTTCCAGGGTGTGACTGAAGCTTTCTTT. The rearrangement uses TRBV19 and TRBJ1-1, with D possibly TRBD1 on 5 matching bases. The germline CDR1 and CDR2 sequences are LNHDA and SQIVND (reference sequence). The CDR3 is made up of 13 amino acids. The V and J ends lost 7 bases and 5 bases respectively, with 14 bases between them.

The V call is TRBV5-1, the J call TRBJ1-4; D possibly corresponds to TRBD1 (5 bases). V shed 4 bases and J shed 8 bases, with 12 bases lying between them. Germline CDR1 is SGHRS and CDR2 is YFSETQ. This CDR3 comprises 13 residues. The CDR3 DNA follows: TGCGCCAGCAGCCTAAGACAGAGAGAAAAACTGTTTTTT. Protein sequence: CASSLRQREKLFF.

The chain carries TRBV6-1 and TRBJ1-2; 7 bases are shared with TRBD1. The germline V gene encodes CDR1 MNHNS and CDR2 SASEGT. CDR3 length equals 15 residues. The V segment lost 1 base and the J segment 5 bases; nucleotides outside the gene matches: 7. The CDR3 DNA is TGTGCCAGCAGTGAAGAGGCGACAGGGCGGTATGGCTACACCTTC. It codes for CASSEEATGRYGYTF.

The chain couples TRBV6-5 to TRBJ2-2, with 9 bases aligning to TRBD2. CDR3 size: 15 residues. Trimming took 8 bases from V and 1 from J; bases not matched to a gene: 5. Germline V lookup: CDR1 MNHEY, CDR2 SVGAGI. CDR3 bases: TGTGCCAGCTTAGGACTAGCGCAGAACACCGGGGAGCTGTTTTTT. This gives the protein CASLGLAQNTGELFF.

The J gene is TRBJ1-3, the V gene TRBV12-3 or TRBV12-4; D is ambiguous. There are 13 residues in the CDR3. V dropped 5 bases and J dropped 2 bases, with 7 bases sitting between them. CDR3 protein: CASSPQAGNTIYF. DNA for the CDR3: TGTGCCAGCAGTCCTCAGGCTGGAAACACCATATATTTT.

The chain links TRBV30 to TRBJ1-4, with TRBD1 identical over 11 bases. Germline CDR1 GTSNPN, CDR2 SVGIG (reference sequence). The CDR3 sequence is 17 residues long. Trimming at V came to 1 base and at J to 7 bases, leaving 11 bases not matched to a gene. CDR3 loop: CAWSGPADRGQGEKLFF. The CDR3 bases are TGTGCCTGGAGTGGCCCCGCGGACAGGGGGCAGGGTGAAAAACTGTTTTTT.

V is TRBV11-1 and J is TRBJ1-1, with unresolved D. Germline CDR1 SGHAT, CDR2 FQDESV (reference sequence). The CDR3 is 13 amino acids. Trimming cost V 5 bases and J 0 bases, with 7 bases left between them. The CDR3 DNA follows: TGTGCCAGCAGCATAACAGTGAACACTGAAGCTTTCTTT. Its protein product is CASSITVNTEAFF.

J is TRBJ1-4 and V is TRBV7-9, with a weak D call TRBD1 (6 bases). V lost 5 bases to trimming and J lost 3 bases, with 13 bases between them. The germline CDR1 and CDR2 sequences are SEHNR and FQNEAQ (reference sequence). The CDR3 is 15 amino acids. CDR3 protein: CASSPAGASNEKLFF. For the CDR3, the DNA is TGTGCCAGCAGCCCAGCAGGGGCGTCTAATGAAAAACTGTTTTTT.

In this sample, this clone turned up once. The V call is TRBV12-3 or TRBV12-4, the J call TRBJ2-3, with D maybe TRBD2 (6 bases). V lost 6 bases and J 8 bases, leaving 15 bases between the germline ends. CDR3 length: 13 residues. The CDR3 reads CASRLGTGATQYF. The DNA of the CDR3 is TGTGCCAGCAGACTCGGGACGGGAGCTACGCAGTATTTT.

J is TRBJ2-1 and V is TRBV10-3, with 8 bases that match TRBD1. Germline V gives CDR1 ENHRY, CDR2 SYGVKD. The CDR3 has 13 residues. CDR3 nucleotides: TGTGCAGCTACGGGACAGGAGAACAATGAGCAGTTCTTC. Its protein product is CAATGQENNEQFF.

CDR3 sequence: CASSFRGTGELFF. CDR3 DNA sequence: TGTGCCAGCAGTTTCCGGGGCACCGGGGAGCTGTTTTTT. The chain couples TRBV27 to TRBJ2-2; TRBD2 might be the D (5 bases). The CDR3 length is 13 residues. Deletions cut 3 bases from V and 4 bases from J, with 6 bases between. Looked up from germline, CDR1 is MNHEY and CDR2 is SMNVEV (reference sequence).

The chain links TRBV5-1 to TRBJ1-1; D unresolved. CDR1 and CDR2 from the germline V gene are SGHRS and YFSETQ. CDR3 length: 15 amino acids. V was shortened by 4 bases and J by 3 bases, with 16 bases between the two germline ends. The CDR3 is CASSPLSGGDTEAFF. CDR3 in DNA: TGCGCCAGCAGCCCCCTGTCCGGCGGGGACACTGAAGCTTTCTTT.